The clone carrying this T cell receptor (beta chain) was observed many times. This entry comes from a study of T cells in Graves' hyperthyroidism and ophthalmopathy. The CDR3 sequence is 15 residues long. The junction had 1 base not matched to a gene; V was cut back by 3 bases and J by 0 bases. CDR1 and CDR2 (germline): LNHDA, SQIVND (reference sequence). The source material, RNA transcripts, was used to amplify TCR beta CDR3 regions. Primed by the HTBI set, a first-round RT-PCR was run on the TCR CDR3. From the multiplex PCR reads, TCRdb called clonotypes with MiXCR, one entry per CDR3 protein. The table includes 530,000 or so distinct CDR3 sequences, around 45% detected once. Participants, patients aged 18 to 65, had newly diagnosed hyperthyroidism with a duration under 2 months. Diagnoses rested on clinical symptoms, serum thyroxine and TRAb, thyroid ultrasound and orbital computed tomography.

The gene calls are TRBV19 and TRBJ1-2; 10 bases align to TRBD1. The material sequenced was peripheral blood or thyroid tissue (not recorded which). The TCR was taken from a woman aged 18-29 years with Graves' hyperthyroidism. In DNA form, the CDR3 reads TGTGCCAGTAGTATGGGGACAGGGGCTAACTATGGCTACACCTTC. It yields the protein CASSMGTGANYGYTF. Drawing the rest from reference TRBV19 and TRBJ1-2, the complete variable domain is DGGITQSPKYLFRKEGQNVTLSCEQNLNHDAMYWYRQDPGQGLRLIYYSQIVNDFQKGDIAEGYSVSREKKESFPLTVTSAQKNPTAFYLCASSMGTGANYGYTFGSGTRLTVV.